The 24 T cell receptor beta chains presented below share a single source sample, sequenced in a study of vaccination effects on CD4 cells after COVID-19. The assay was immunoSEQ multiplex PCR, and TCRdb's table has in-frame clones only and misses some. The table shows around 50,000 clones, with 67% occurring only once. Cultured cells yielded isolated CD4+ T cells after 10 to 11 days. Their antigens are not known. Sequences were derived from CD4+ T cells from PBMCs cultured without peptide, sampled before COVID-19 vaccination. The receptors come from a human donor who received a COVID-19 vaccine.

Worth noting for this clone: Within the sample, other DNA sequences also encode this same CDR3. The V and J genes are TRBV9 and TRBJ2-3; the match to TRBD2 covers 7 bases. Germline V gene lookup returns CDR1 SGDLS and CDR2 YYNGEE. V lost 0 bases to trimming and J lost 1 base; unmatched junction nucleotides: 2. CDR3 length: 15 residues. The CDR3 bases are TGTGCCAGCAGCGTAGGGGAGGGTGGCACAGATACGCAGTATTTT. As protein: CASSVGEGGTDTQYF.

CDR3: CASSFEGLDDTQYF. The CDR3 DNA follows: TGTGCCAGCAGCTTTGAAGGGCTTGACGATACGCAGTATTTT. V gene TRBV7-3 combines with J gene TRBJ2-3; D gene unclear. The CDR3 covers 14 residues. CDR1 SGHTA and CDR2 FQGTGA come from the germline V gene. V gave up 3 bases and J gave up 6 bases, with 13 bases separating them. Together with reference TRBV7-3 and TRBJ2-3, the CDR3 gives the full variable domain: GAGVSQTPSNKVTEKGKYVELRCDPISGHTALYWYRQSLGQGPEFLIYFQGTGAADDSGLPNDRFFAVRPEGSVSTLKIQRTERGDSAVYLCASSFEGLDDTQYFGPGTRLTVL.

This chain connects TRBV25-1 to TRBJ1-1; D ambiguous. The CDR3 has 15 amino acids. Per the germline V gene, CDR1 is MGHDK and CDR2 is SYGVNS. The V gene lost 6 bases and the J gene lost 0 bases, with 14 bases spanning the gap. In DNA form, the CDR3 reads TGTGCCAGCAGGCCAACCGGGATCCTGAACACTGAAGCTTTCTTT. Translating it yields CASRPTGILNTEAFF.

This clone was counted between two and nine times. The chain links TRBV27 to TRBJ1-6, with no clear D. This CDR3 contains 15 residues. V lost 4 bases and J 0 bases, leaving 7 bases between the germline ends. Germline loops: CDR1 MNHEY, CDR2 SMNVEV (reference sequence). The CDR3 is CASSSGSSYNSPLHF. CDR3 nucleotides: TGTGCCAGCAGTTCCGGGAGCTCCTATAATTCACCCCTCCACTTT.

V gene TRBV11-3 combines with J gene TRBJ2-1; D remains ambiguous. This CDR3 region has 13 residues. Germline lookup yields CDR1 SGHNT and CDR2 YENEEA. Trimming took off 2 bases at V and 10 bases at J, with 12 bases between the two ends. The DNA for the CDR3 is TGTGCCAGCAGCTTAAGTCCATTCGCAGAGCAGTTCTTC. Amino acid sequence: CASSLSPFAEQFF.

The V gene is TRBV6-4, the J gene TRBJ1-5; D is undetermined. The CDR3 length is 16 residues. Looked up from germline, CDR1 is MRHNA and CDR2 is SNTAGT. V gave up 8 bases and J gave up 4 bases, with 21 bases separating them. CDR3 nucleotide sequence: TGTGCCAGCGTCCCCAGTTCCAGGCGGAGTAATCAGCCCCAGCATTTT. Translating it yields CASVPSSRRSNQPQHF.

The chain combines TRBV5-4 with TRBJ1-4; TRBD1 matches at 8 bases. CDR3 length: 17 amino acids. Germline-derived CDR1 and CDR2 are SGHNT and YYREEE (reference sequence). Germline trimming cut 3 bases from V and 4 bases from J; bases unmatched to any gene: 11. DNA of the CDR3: TGTGCCAGCAGCTCCGGACAGGGCTTAAAGCGTAATGAAAAACTGTTTTTT. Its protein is CASSSGQGLKRNEKLFF. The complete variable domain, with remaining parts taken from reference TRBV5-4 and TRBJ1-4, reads ETGVTQSPTHLIKTRGQQVTLRCSSQSGHNTVSWYQQALGQGPQFIFQYYREEENGRGNFPPRFSGLQFPNYSSELNVNALELDDSALYLCASSSGQGLKRNEKLFFGSGTQLSVL.

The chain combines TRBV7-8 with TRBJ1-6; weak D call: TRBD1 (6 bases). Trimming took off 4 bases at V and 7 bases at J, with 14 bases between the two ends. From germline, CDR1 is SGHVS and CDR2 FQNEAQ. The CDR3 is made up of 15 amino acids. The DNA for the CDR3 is TGTGCCAGCAGCTCGTCAGGGGCGCGGAATTCACCCCTCCACTTT. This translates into CASSSSGARNSPLHF.

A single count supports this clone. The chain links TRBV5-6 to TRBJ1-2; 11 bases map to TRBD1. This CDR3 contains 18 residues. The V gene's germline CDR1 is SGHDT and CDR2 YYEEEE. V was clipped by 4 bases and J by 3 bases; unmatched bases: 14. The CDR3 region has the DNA TGTGCCAGCAGCCAGAGGACAGGGGGCTCCTCTATAGACTATGGCTACACCTTC. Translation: CASSQRTGGSSIDYGYTF.

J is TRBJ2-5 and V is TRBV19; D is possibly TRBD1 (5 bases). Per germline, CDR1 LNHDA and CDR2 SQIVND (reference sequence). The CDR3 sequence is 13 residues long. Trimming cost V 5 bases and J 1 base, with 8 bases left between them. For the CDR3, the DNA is TGTGCCAGTAGTGTAGGGGCCCAAGAGACCCAGTACTTC. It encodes CASSVGAQETQYF.

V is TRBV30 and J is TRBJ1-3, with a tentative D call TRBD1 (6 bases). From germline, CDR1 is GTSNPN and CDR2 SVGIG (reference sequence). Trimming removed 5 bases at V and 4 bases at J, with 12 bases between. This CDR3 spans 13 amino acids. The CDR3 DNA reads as TGTGCCTGGCAGACAGGAGGAGGAAACACCATATATTTT. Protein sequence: CAWQTGGGNTIYF.

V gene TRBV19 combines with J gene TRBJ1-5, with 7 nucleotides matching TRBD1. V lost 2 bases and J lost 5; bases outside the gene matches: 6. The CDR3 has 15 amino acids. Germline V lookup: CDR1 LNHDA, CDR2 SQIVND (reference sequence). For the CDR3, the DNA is TGTGCCAGTAGTATATTTATAAGGGGGCATCAGCCCCAGCATTTT. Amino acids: CASSIFIRGHQPQHF.

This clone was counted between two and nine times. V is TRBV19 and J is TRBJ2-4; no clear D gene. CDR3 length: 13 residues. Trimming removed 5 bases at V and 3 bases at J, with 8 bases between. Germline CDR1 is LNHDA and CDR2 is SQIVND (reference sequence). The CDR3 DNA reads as TGTGCCAGTAGTGTTTGGGACAAAAACATTCAGTACTTC. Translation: CASSVWDKNIQYF.

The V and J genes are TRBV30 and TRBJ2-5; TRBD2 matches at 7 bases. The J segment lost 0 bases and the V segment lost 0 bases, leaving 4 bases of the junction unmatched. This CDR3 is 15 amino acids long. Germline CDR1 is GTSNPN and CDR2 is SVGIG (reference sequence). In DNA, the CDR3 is TGTGCCTGGAGTGTCGGCGGGAGTAACCAAGAGACCCAGTACTTC. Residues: CAWSVGGSNQETQYF.

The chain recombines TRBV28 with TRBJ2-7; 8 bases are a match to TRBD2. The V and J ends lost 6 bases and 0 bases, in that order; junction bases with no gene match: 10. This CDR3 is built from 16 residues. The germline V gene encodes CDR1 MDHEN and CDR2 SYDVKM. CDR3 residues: CASSPGWREVSYEQYF. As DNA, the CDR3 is TGTGCCAGCAGCCCGGGGTGGCGGGAGGTCTCCTACGAGCAGTACTTC.

CDR3 nucleotide sequence: TGTGCCAGTAGTACCGACCGGGACAGGGGCTCCACCTTTTCTGGAAACACCATATATTTT. It specifies CASSTDRDRGSTFSGNTIYF. This rearrangement joins TRBV19 to TRBJ1-3; 10 bases align to TRBD1. The V gene's germline CDR1 is LNHDA and CDR2 SQIVND (reference sequence). The CDR3 runs 20 residues. Unmatched junction bases numbered 16, after V lost 4 bases and J lost 1 base.

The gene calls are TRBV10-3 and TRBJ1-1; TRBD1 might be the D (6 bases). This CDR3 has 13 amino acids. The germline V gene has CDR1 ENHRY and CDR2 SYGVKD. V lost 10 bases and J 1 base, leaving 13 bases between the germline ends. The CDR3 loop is CATKGHQNTEAFF. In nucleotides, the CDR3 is TGTGCCACCAAGGGACACCAGAACACTGAAGCTTTCTTT.

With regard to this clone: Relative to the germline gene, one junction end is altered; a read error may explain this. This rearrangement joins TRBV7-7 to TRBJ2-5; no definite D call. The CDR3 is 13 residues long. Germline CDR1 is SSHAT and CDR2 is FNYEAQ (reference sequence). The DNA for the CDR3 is TGTGCTAGCAGCCCGCTGATTGGAGAGACCCAGTACTTC. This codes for CASSPLIGETQYF.

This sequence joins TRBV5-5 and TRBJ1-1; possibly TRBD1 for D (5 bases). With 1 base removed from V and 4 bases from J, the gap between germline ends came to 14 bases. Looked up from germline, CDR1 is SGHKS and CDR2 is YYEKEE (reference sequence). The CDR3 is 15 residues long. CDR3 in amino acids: CASSLRGGVGTEAFF. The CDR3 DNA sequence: TGTGCCAGCAGCTTGCGGGGCGGAGTCGGCACTGAAGCTTTCTTT. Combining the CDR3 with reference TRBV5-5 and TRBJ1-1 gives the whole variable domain DAGVTQSPTHLIKTRGQQVTLRCSPISGHKSVSWYQQVLGQGPQFIFQYYEKEERGRGNFPDRFSARQFPNYSSELNVNALLLGDSALYLCASSLRGGVGTEAFFGQGTRLTVV.

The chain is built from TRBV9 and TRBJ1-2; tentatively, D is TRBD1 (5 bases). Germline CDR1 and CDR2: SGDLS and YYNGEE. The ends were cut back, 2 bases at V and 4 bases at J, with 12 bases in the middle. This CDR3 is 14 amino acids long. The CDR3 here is CASSVGRGPYGYTF. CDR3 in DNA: TGTGCCAGCAGCGTGGGGAGGGGACCCTATGGCTACACCTTC.

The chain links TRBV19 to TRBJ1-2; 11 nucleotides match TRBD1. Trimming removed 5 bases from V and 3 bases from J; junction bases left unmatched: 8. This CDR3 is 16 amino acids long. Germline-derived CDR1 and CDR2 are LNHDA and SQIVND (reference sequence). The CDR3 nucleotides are TGTGCCAGTAGTCAGGACAGGGGGCGCGGTCACTATGGCTACACCTTC. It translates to CASSQDRGRGHYGYTF.

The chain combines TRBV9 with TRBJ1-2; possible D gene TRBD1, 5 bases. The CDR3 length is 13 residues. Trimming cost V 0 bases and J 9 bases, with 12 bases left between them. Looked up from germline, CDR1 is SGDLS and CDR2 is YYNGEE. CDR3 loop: CASSVGPTDRYTF. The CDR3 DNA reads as TGTGCCAGCAGCGTAGGTCCGACAGACCGCTACACCTTC.

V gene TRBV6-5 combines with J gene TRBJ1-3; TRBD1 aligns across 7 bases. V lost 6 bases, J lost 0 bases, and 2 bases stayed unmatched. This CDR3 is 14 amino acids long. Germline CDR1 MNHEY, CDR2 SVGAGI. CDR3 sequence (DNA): TGTGCCAGCAGCAGGGGGAACTCTGGAAACACCATATATTTT. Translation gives CASSRGNSGNTIYF.

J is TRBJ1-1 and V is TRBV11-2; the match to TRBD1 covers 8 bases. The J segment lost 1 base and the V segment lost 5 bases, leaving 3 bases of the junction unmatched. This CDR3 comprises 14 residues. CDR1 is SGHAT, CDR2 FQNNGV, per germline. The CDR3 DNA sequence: TGTGCCAGCAGCATCGACAGGGGGAACACTGAAGCTTTCTTT. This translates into CASSIDRGNTEAFF.